A single sample is the source of the 28 T cell receptor beta chains below, sequenced in a study of cytomegalovirus exposure and HLA in healthy donors. Both 60 Vbeta primers and 13 Jbeta primers went into the PCR. TCRdb keeps only in-frame clones here, not all; method: immunoSEQ multiplex PCR. The table records 130,000 to 150,000 clones, roughly 80% of them present only once. Sample: PBMCs. The receptors stem from a boy aged 2 to 10 in good health and CMV-seronegative.

The chain uses TRBV6-4 and TRBJ2-2; weak D call: TRBD2 (7 bases). With 3 bases removed from V and 4 bases from J, the gap between germline ends came to 15 bases. The CDR3 extends over 16 amino acids. Germline assignment: CDR1 MRHNA and CDR2 SNTAGT. As DNA, the CDR3 is TGTGCCAGCAGTGAAACATTGGGAGGGGGCACCGGGGAGCTGTTTTTT. This codes for CASSETLGGGTGELFF.

This clone has only one observation. The chain is built from TRBV7-8 and TRBJ1-6; D may be TRBD1 (5 bases). The V gene lost 5 bases and the J gene lost 5 bases, with 10 bases spanning the gap. Per the germline V gene, CDR1 is SGHVS and CDR2 is FQNEAQ. CDR3 length: 14 amino acids. The chain's CDR3 is CASSRSTDNSPLHF. The CDR3 coding sequence is TGTGCCAGCAGCCGATCGACAGATAATTCACCCCTCCACTTT.

The chain couples TRBV28 to TRBJ1-2; 9 bases match TRBD1. The CDR3 contains 17 residues. The V and J ends lost 5 bases and 7 bases, in that order; junction bases with no gene match: 17. The germline gives CDR1 MDHEN, CDR2 SYDVKM. DNA for the CDR3: TGTGCCAGCAGTCGCCCCCCTCGTGGGACAGGGCGTCGTGGCTACACCTTC. Its translation: CASSRPPRGTGRRGYTF.

The genes are TRBV30 and TRBJ2-1; 12 nucleotides align to TRBD2. V shed 0 bases, J shed 8 bases, and the junction held 5 bases outside the gene matches. This CDR3 is 15 amino acids long. The V gene's germline CDR1 is GTSNPN and CDR2 SVGIG (reference sequence). CDR3 nucleotides: TGTGCCTGGAGTGTCCTAGCGGGGGGGGTCGATGAGCAGTTCTTC. It codes for CAWSVLAGGVDEQFF.

V usage is TRBV19 and J usage is TRBJ1-4; 7 nucleotides match TRBD1. Germline trimming cut 6 bases from V and 7 bases from J; bases unmatched to any gene: 11. CDR3 size: 15 residues. Germline lookup yields CDR1 LNHDA and CDR2 SQIVND (reference sequence). CDR3 in DNA: TGTGCCAGTAGGACAGGGCGAGTGGTTACTGAAAAACTGTTTTTT. As protein: CASRTGRVVTEKLFF.

This rearrangement joins TRBV10-3 to TRBJ2-6; D might be TRBD1 (5 bases). Trimming took off 5 bases at V and 0 bases at J, with 8 bases between the two ends. Germline V gene data show CDR1 as ENHRY and CDR2 as SYGVKD. The CDR3 runs 15 residues. The CDR3 reads CAISIRDSGANVLTF. The CDR3 nucleotides read TGTGCCATCAGTATCAGGGACTCTGGGGCCAACGTCCTGACTTTC.

A remark on this clone: Different DNA sequences within this sample yield the same CDR3. The chain employs TRBV18 and TRBJ2-5, with no clear D. The germline gives CDR1 KGHSH, CDR2 LQKENI. V lost 2 bases to trimming and J lost 2 bases, with 6 bases between them. CDR3 size: 13 residues. CDR3 loop: CASSPGPQETQYF. The CDR3 bases are TGTGCCAGCTCACCAGGGCCTCAAGAGACCCAGTACTTC.

This chain joins TRBV13 and TRBJ2-7; 10 bases are shared with TRBD2. V lost 3 bases and J lost 0; bases outside the gene matches: 5. The CDR3 is made up of 16 amino acids. The V gene's germline CDR1 is PRHDT and CDR2 FYEKMQ (reference sequence). CDR3 sequence: CASSFGLAVPSYEQYF. In DNA, the CDR3 is TGTGCCAGCAGCTTCGGACTAGCGGTACCCTCCTACGAGCAGTACTTC.

In its sample, this clone was seen once. This chain joins TRBV6-1 and TRBJ1-5; no clear D. The germline V gene encodes CDR1 MNHNS and CDR2 SASEGT. CDR3 size: 14 residues. V was shortened by 1 base and J by 5 bases, with 9 bases between the two germline ends. The CDR3 DNA sequence: TGTGCCAGCAGTGAAGTCAGTCTGTATCAGCCCCAGCATTTT. Its protein product is CASSEVSLYQPQHF.

This clone has only one observation. The chain employs TRBV9 and TRBJ2-3; 8 bases align to TRBD2. With V trimmed by 4 bases and J by 4 bases, 11 bases remained unmatched. Germline V gene lookup returns CDR1 SGDLS and CDR2 YYNGEE. This CDR3 is built from 16 residues. For the CDR3, the DNA is TGTGCCAGCAGCCCTCCTAGCGGGCATGATCCAGATACGCAGTATTTT. Protein: CASSPPSGHDPDTQYF.

The chain combines TRBV4-3 with TRBJ2-5; 7 nucleotides line up with TRBD1. The tail of the sequence fits TRBJ2-7 better, so the J call may be wrong. This CDR3 region has 15 residues. Germline CDR1 and CDR2: LGHNA and YSLEER. CDR3 protein: CASSHHRQGPYEQYF. CDR3 nucleotide sequence: TGCGCCAGCAGCCATCACCGACAGGGCCCATACGAGCAGTACTTC.

The chain recombines TRBV7-2 with TRBJ1-5; no firm D call. CDR1 is SGHTA and CDR2 is FQGNSA in the germline V gene. The CDR3 covers 14 residues. The V and J ends lost 5 bases and 6 bases respectively, with 14 bases between them. DNA of the CDR3: TGTGCCAGCAGCCCCCGAGTTTGTTGTCAGCCCCAGCATTTT. This encodes CASSPRVCCQPQHF. The full variable domain, in which reference TRBV7-2 and TRBJ1-5 provide the parts outside the CDR3, is GAGVSQSPSNKVTEKGKDVELRCDPISGHTALYWYRQSLGQGLEFLIYFQGNSAPDKSGLPSDRFSAERTGGSVSTLTIQRTQQEDSAVYLCASSPRVCCQPQHFGDGTRLSIL.

The chain combines TRBV2 with TRBJ2-1; D is perhaps TRBD2 (5 bases). Per germline, CDR1 SNHLY and CDR2 FYNNEI. The length of the CDR3 is 15 residues. V gave up 3 bases and J gave up 9 bases, with 18 bases separating them. Here the CDR3 reads CASSEGRVLPGEQFF. For the CDR3, the DNA is TGTGCCAGCAGTGAGGGGAGAGTTCTCCCGGGTGAGCAGTTCTTC.

The chain has TRBV5-4 and TRBJ2-1; 7 bases are shared with TRBD2. J lost 8 bases, V lost 2 bases, and 10 bases had no gene match. CDR3 length equals 15 residues. Germline CDR1 and CDR2: SGHNT and YYREEE (reference sequence). This chain's CDR3 is CASSFRSGLGDEQFF. The CDR3 DNA is TGTGCCAGCAGCTTCAGGAGTGGACTAGGCGATGAGCAGTTCTTC.

The chain joins TRBV13 to TRBJ2-6; possibly TRBD1 for D (5 bases). Trimming took off 5 bases at V and 6 bases at J, with 8 bases between the two ends. The CDR3 spans 13 residues. CDR1 is PRHDT and CDR2 is FYEKMQ in the germline V gene (reference sequence). The CDR3 DNA sequence: TGTGCCAGCAGCCCCAGGGTGGCCAACGTCCTGACTTTC. Amino acids: CASSPRVANVLTF.

This clone was detected only a few times. One junction end does not reproduce the germline sequence, and a read error may be involved. The V gene is TRBV27, the J gene TRBJ2-2, with 9 bases identical to TRBD2. Looked up from germline, CDR1 is MNHEY and CDR2 is SMNVEV (reference sequence). This CDR3 region has 16 residues. CDR3 in DNA: TGCGCCGCGGGGCTAGCGGGAATCTTATGGGCCGGGGAGCTGTTTTTT. Its protein product is CAAGLAGILWAGELFF.

This clone was detected a few times. This chain links TRBV5-1 with TRBJ1-6; TRBD1 aligns across 7 bases. This CDR3 comprises 14 residues. Germline trimming cut 0 bases from V and 7 bases from J; bases unmatched to any gene: 1. Germline CDR1 is SGHRS and CDR2 is YFSETQ. The CDR3 loop reads CASSLGDRNSPLHF. CDR3 nucleotides: TGCGCCAGCAGCTTGGGGGACAGAAATTCACCCCTCCACTTT.

This sequence joins TRBV29-1 and TRBJ2-1; a weak D match, TRBD1 (6 bases). The V gene lost 7 bases and the J gene lost 4 bases, with 20 bases spanning the gap. This CDR3 has 15 amino acids. Germline lookup yields CDR1 SQVTM and CDR2 ANQGSEA. The CDR3 DNA follows: TGCAGCGCCAACCGGGACACTAACCTGTACAATGAGCAGTTCTTC. Translation gives CSANRDTNLYNEQFF.

The chain is built from TRBV30 and TRBJ2-1; 9 bases are shared with TRBD2. CDR3 length equals 16 residues. Germline assignment: CDR1 GTSNPN and CDR2 SVGIG (reference sequence). With V trimmed by 5 bases and J by 2 bases, 10 bases remained unmatched. CDR3 protein: CAWEPSLAGPYNEQFF. Written as DNA, the CDR3 is TGTGCCTGGGAGCCCAGTCTAGCGGGGCCCTACAATGAGCAGTTCTTC.

This rearrangement joins TRBV19 to TRBJ2-5; D gene uncertain. This CDR3 has 12 amino acids. Between the trimmed V and J ends, which lost 5 bases and 2 bases, there was a span of 6 bases. Looked up from germline, CDR1 is LNHDA and CDR2 is SQIVND (reference sequence). CDR3 DNA sequence: TGTGCCAGTAGTCGCGCTCAAGAGACCCAGTACTTC. This gives the protein CASSRAQETQYF.

The chain joins TRBV12-2 to TRBJ1-6; TRBD1 is the table's D call, not checked against the DNA. TRBV12-2 has pseudogene status. This CDR3 is built from 17 residues. The CDR3 reads CASRPRTESSYNSPLHF. Written as DNA, the CDR3 is TGTGCAAGTCGCCCGCGGACAGAAAGCTCCTATAATTCACCCCTCCACTTT.

The chain uses TRBV7-9 and TRBJ2-1, with D perhaps matching TRBD2 (5 bases). Trimming took off 5 bases at V and 6 bases at J, with 14 bases between the two ends. CDR3 size: 14 residues. Germline CDR1 and CDR2: SEHNR and FQNEAQ (reference sequence). CDR3 loop: CASSPSELVNEQFF. CDR3 coding DNA: TGTGCCAGCAGCCCAAGCGAACTAGTCAATGAGCAGTTCTTC.

The chain joins TRBV4-2 to TRBJ2-7; 9 bases agree with TRBD2. The J segment lost 6 bases and the V segment lost 1 base, leaving 4 bases of the junction unmatched. This CDR3 spans 14 amino acids. Germline-derived CDR1 and CDR2 are LGHNA and YNFKEQ. CDR3 sequence: CASSQGGGASEQYF. The CDR3 DNA is TGTGCCAGCAGCCAAGGCGGGGGGGCCTCCGAGCAGTACTTC.

The V call is TRBV9, the J call TRBJ2-3; 13 positions match TRBD2. The CDR3 has 16 amino acids. V gave up 4 bases and J gave up 4 bases; unmatched junction bases: 6. CDR1 is SGDLS, CDR2 YYNGEE, per germline. The CDR3 DNA is TGTGCCAGCAGCTCAACTAGCGGGGGGGCCTCAGATACGCAGTATTTT. Encoded protein: CASSSTSGGASDTQYF.

The chain couples TRBV6-1 to TRBJ1-1; D perhaps matches TRBD1 (5 bases). The CDR3 sequence is 14 residues long. V was pared by 10 bases and J by 2 bases, with 17 bases between. In germline, CDR1 is MNHNS, CDR2 SASEGT. CDR3: CATLVGGVNTEAFF. In DNA, the CDR3 is TGTGCCACCCTGGTGGGGGGGGTTAACACTGAAGCTTTCTTT.

This chain links TRBV9 with TRBJ1-1; D is possibly TRBD1 (5 bases). Germline values: CDR1 SGDLS, CDR2 YYNGEE. This CDR3 spans 13 amino acids. The germline V and J ends were trimmed by 3 bases and 4 bases, with 10 bases remaining between them. CDR3 coding DNA: TGTGCCAGCAGCGACGACAGAGGCACTGAAGCTTTCTTT. Amino acids: CASSDDRGTEAFF. The full variable domain, in which reference TRBV9 and TRBJ1-1 provide the parts outside the CDR3, is DSGVTQTPKHLITATGQRVTLRCSPRSGDLSVYWYQQSLDQGLQFLIQYYNGEERAKGNILERFSAQQFPDLHSELNLSSLELGDSALYFCASSDDRGTEAFFGQGTRLTVV.

V is TRBV28 and J is TRBJ1-1; 8 bases map to TRBD1. V lost 3 bases, J lost 5 bases, and 11 bases stayed unmatched. Germline CDR1 reads MDHEN; CDR2 reads SYDVKM. This CDR3 region has 16 residues. CDR3 loop: CASSFRPGRGPTEAFF. The DNA for the CDR3 is TGTGCCAGCAGTTTCCGGCCGGGCAGGGGGCCGACTGAAGCTTTCTTT. Full variable domain (missing parts from reference TRBV28 and TRBJ1-1): DVKVTQSSRYLVKRTGEKVFLECVQDMDHENMFWYRQDPGLGLRLIYFSYDVKMKEKGDIPEGYSVSREKKERFSLILESASTNQTSMYLCASSFRPGRGPTEAFFGQGTRLTVV.

The rearrangement uses TRBV6-1 and TRBJ1-5; 9 nucleotides match TRBD1. The CDR3 has 15 amino acids. The junction had 7 bases not matched to a gene; V was cut back by 4 bases and J by 6 bases. In germline, CDR1 is MNHNS, CDR2 SASEGT. Here the CDR3 DNA reads TGTGCCAGCAGTGCCGGGACAGGGCTTGGTCAGCCCCAGCATTTT. As protein: CASSAGTGLGQPQHF.